The 24 T cell receptor beta chains listed next were all sequenced from one sample in a study of cytomegalovirus exposure and HLA in healthy donors (dated by TCRdb to 2017 to 2019). Library construction relied on the immunoSEQ multiplex PCR assay. For the multiplex PCR, a mixture combining 60 forward primers for TCR Vbeta segments and 13 reverse primers for TCR Jbeta segments was used. Here the immuneACCESS table is served through TCRdb, limited to in-frame sequences with V and J called. Missing clones are a known gap in these copies; in checked studies unresolved V genes cover under half, and the rest lacks a known reason. The sample table holds about 220,000 clones, of which nearly 80% were seen once. The top ten constitute approximately 2% of the sample. The sequenced material came from PBMCs. These receptors were collected from a male donor in good health and CMV-seronegative.

The J gene is TRBJ2-5, the V gene TRBV27; 13 nucleotides align to TRBD2. The assigned J gene may be wrong: the sequence end matches TRBJ2-7 better. Germline CDR1 is MNHEY and CDR2 is SMNVEV (reference sequence). The CDR3 is 16 residues long. The CDR3 loop reads CASIRSGLAGVYEQYF. The CDR3 nucleotides read TGTGCCAGCATTCGGTCCGGACTAGCGGGAGTATACGAGCAGTACTTC.

The J gene is TRBJ2-1, the V gene TRBV7-3; TRBD2 matches 12 bases. V lost 2 bases, J lost 4 bases, and 6 bases stayed unmatched. The CDR3 consists of 17 residues. Germline CDR1 is SGHTA and CDR2 is FQGTGA. CDR3: CASSLGGGLAGYNEQFF. The CDR3 DNA reads TGTGCCAGCAGCTTAGGAGGGGGACTAGCGGGTTACAATGAGCAGTTCTTC.

The V call is TRBV7-2, the J call TRBJ1-1; no reliable D call. The length of the CDR3 is 14 residues. V lost 3 bases, J lost 0 bases, and 8 bases lay in between. CDR1 and CDR2 (germline): SGHTA, FQGNSA. The DNA of the CDR3 is TGTGCCAGCAGCTTCGATTTAGTGAACACTGAAGCTTTCTTT. Its translation is CASSFDLVNTEAFF.

The rearrangement uses TRBV7-6 and TRBJ2-1; 9 bases match TRBD2. After removal of 5 bases from V and 15 bases from J, the junction contained 8 bases not matched to a gene. This CDR3 contains 12 residues. Germline CDR1 is SGHVS and CDR2 is FNYEAQ. In nucleotides, the CDR3 is TGTGCCAGCAGCCAACTAGCGGGCCGGGGGTTCTTC. Translating it yields CASSQLAGRGFF.

V and J are TRBV5-4 and TRBJ2-6; D might be TRBD2 (6 bases). The CDR3 length is 19 residues. Trimming took off 0 bases at V and 0 bases at J, with 16 bases between the two ends. Germline CDR1 is SGHNT and CDR2 is YYREEE (reference sequence). The DNA for the CDR3 is TGTGCCAGCAGCTTGGTAGGTGGGGGGACCCTCTCTGGGGCCAACGTCCTGACTTTC. It yields the protein CASSLVGGGTLSGANVLTF.

V is TRBV4-2 and J is TRBJ2-5; 8 bases agree with TRBD2. With 4 bases clipped from V and 1 base from J, the junction kept 11 bases outside the gene matches. This CDR3 is 17 amino acids long. Germline CDR1 and CDR2: LGHNA and YNFKEQ. The CDR3 DNA sequence: TGTGCCAGCAGCCGACCTGGGATAGCGGGGCGCCAAGAGACCCAGTACTTC. This translates into CASSRPGIAGRQETQYF.

This clone has a handful of counts. Germline and junction disagree at one end, which may indicate a read error. The chain couples TRBV25-1 to TRBJ1-1; D is possibly TRBD1 (5 bases). Per the germline V gene, CDR1 is MGHDK and CDR2 is SYGVNS. This CDR3 region has 12 residues. The CDR3 loop is CASSDRIVGAYF. For the CDR3, the DNA is TGTGCCAGCAGTGACCGAATCGTTGGGGCCTATTTT.

This rearrangement joins TRBV7-2 to TRBJ1-2; D is possibly TRBD1 (6 bases). Germline CDR1 is SGHTA and CDR2 is FQGNSA. Trimming left V 6 bases short and J 0 bases short, with 17 bases between. The CDR3 extends over 16 amino acids. The CDR3 loop reads CASRDSAFVANYGYTF. CDR3 nucleotide sequence: TGTGCCAGCAGGGACAGCGCCTTCGTAGCTAACTATGGCTACACCTTC. Filled out from reference TRBV7-2 and TRBJ1-2, the complete variable domain reads GAGVSQSPSNKVTEKGKDVELRCDPISGHTALYWYRQSLGQGLEFLIYFQGNSAPDKSGLPSDRFSAERTGGSVSTLTIQRTQQEDSAVYLCASRDSAFVANYGYTFGSGTRLTVV.

The chain links TRBV5-5 to TRBJ1-2; TRBD1 aligns across 12 bases. Unmatched junction bases numbered 10, after V lost 4 bases and J lost 3 bases. Germline CDR1 is SGHKS and CDR2 is YYEKEE (reference sequence). This CDR3 contains 17 residues. CDR3 protein: CASSRGTGGRLYYGYTF. As DNA, the CDR3 is TGTGCCAGCAGCCGCGGGACAGGGGGCCGCCTCTACTATGGCTACACCTTC.

This clone came up once. For the CDR3, the DNA is TGTGCCAGCAGCCTAGGTATGAGCAATCAGCCCCAGCATTTT. As protein: CASSLGMSNQPQHF. V is TRBV7-6 and J is TRBJ1-5; D remains ambiguous. CDR1 is SGHVS and CDR2 is FNYEAQ in the germline V gene. The CDR3 is 14 amino acids. Deletions cut 5 bases from V and 1 base from J, with 9 bases between.

In its sample, this clone was seen once. The chain carries TRBV2 and TRBJ2-7; 13 bases line up with TRBD2. J was trimmed by 1 base and V by 6 bases; bases with no gene match: 3. Germline CDR1 and CDR2: SNHLY and FYNNEI. The CDR3 spans 15 residues. CDR3 amino acids: CASRGTSGTSYEQYF. The CDR3 DNA is TGTGCCAGCAGGGGGACTAGCGGGACATCCTACGAGCAGTACTTC.

The chain combines TRBV28 with TRBJ1-2, with D possibly being TRBD1 (6 bases). The CDR3 covers 13 residues. The V and J ends lost 2 bases and 7 bases respectively, with 11 bases between them. Germline CDR1 MDHEN, CDR2 SYDVKM. This CDR3 is CASSLPGARGYTF. In DNA form, the CDR3 reads TGTGCCAGCAGTTTACCAGGGGCGCGTGGCTACACCTTC.

The genes are TRBV27 and TRBJ1-2, with D unresolved. Per germline, CDR1 MNHEY and CDR2 SMNVEV (reference sequence). The CDR3 runs 13 residues. The ends were cut back, 7 bases at V and 6 bases at J, with 15 bases in the middle. The CDR3 spells CASKYAGEHGYTF. The CDR3 nucleotides read TGTGCCAGCAAGTATGCTGGGGAGCATGGCTACACCTTC.

The gene calls are TRBV28 and TRBJ1-2; 7 bases are a match to TRBD1. The V and J ends lost 7 bases and 7 bases, in that order; junction bases with no gene match: 12. The germline gives CDR1 MDHEN, CDR2 SYDVKM. The CDR3 loop spans 14 amino acids. The CDR3 DNA is TGTGCCAGCATTCTGGGACAGACTACTGCTGGCTACACCTTC. The encoded protein is CASILGQTTAGYTF.

In DNA, the CDR3 is TGTGCCAGTAGCCCTGGGACAGCCTTTGGCGAGCAGTACTTC. Amino acids: CASSPGTAFGEQYF. The chain combines TRBV19 with TRBJ2-7; TRBD1 agrees at 7 bases. Trimming cost V 6 bases and J 6 bases; bases outside gene matches: 11. The CDR3 covers 14 residues. The germline V gene encodes CDR1 LNHDA and CDR2 SQIVND (reference sequence).

This rearrangement joins TRBV29-1 to TRBJ2-7, with a weak D call TRBD1 (6 bases). The V gene lost 4 bases and the J gene lost 4 bases, with 14 bases spanning the gap. Germline CDR1 SQVTM, CDR2 ANQGSEA. This CDR3 region has 13 residues. This CDR3 reads CSVVQGPRYEQYF. The CDR3 nucleotides read TGCAGCGTTGTACAGGGTCCTCGGTACGAGCAGTACTTC.

The V gene is TRBV7-3, the J gene TRBJ1-1; D is ambiguous. Trimming shortened V by 2 bases and J by 6 bases, and 13 bases separated the two germline ends. The CDR3 has 14 residues. Germline CDR1 and CDR2: SGHTA and FQGTGA. CDR3 protein: CASSLRLATAEAFF. The CDR3, as DNA: TGTGCCAGCAGCTTACGACTGGCAACGGCTGAAGCTTTCTTT.

The CDR3 reads CASSVVDSGYGYTF. The DNA for the CDR3 is TGTGCCAGCAGCGTAGTGGACAGCGGCTATGGCTACACCTTC. The chain links TRBV9 to TRBJ1-2; D perhaps matches TRBD1 (6 bases). The V gene lost 0 bases and the J gene lost 4 bases, with 10 bases spanning the gap. Germline V gene lookup returns CDR1 SGDLS and CDR2 YYNGEE. CDR3 size: 14 residues.

The V call is TRBV28, the J call TRBJ1-1; tentative D call: TRBD1 (5 bases). The germline V gene encodes CDR1 MDHEN and CDR2 SYDVKM. The CDR3 is 14 amino acids. V lost 3 bases and J lost 1, with 9 bases in between. The CDR3 DNA reads TGTGCCAGCAGTTTCCGAGACAGGAACACTGAAGCTTTCTTT. Translated: CASSFRDRNTEAFF.

The V gene is TRBV29-1, the J gene TRBJ2-2; 9 bases match TRBD2. Germline loops: CDR1 SQVTM, CDR2 ANQGSEA. Germline trimming cut 6 bases from V and 6 bases from J; bases unmatched to any gene: 11. The CDR3 has 15 residues. The CDR3: CSVVGAGGTPGELFF. CDR3 bases: TGCAGCGTCGTAGGAGCGGGAGGCACCCCCGGGGAGCTGTTTTTT.

This chain joins TRBV4-2 and TRBJ2-7; TRBD2 agrees at 9 bases. Germline V CDR1 and CDR2: LGHNA, YNFKEQ. The V gene end was trimmed by 4 bases and the J gene end by 3 bases; junction bases not matched to a gene: 16. This CDR3 region has 18 residues. CDR3 DNA: TGTGCCAGCAGCCTCCGAAGTGTAGCGCGGGGGGGCCGCTACGAGCAGTACTTC. It translates to CASSLRSVARGGRYEQYF.

There are a few counts of this clone. This chain uses TRBV5-6 with TRBJ2-2, with D maybe TRBD2 (5 bases). The CDR3 is 16 residues long. Trimming removed 1 base from V and 3 bases from J, with 13 bases in between. CDR1 is SGHDT, CDR2 YYEEEE, per germline. The CDR3 sequence: CASSLRSGFDTGELFF. CDR3 DNA sequence: TGTGCCAGCAGCTTGCGGTCGGGATTCGACACCGGGGAGCTGTTTTTT.

The gene calls are TRBV6-6 and TRBJ2-7; TRBD2 might be the D (5 bases). V was pared by 0 bases and J by 2 bases, with 8 bases between. Germline V gene lookup returns CDR1 MNHNY and CDR2 SVGAGI (reference sequence). CDR3 length equals 14 residues. CDR3 sequence (DNA): TGTGCCAGCAGTTACTCGGTAGCGCCCTACGAGCAGTACTTC. Translation gives CASSYSVAPYEQYF.

This clone was counted a few times. This sequence joins TRBV15 and TRBJ2-5, with 7 bases that match TRBD2. V gave up 5 bases and J gave up 7 bases; unmatched junction bases: 13. This CDR3 spans 15 amino acids. Germline CDR1 is LNHNV and CDR2 is YYDKDF (reference sequence). This chain's CDR3 is CATSPLGEGGGTQYF. CDR3 DNA: TGTGCCACCAGCCCCCTCGGGGAGGGAGGCGGGACCCAGTACTTC.